The 25 T cell receptor beta chains listed next were all sequenced from one sample in a study of human T cells and chemical hapten exposure. Time point specified: pre-sensitization, week 0. Treatment noted: therapeutic diphenylcyclopropenone sensitization with weekly scalp DPC. MiXCR, applied by TCRdb to the RACE reads, yields one record per CDR3 protein. The data hold a few hundred thousand distinct CDR3 sequences, with around 5.5% observed a single time. Sequencing was performed on whole blood, taken in connection with sensitization to the hapten diphenylcyclopropenone (DPC). The receptors derive from a woman aged 18-29 years with alopecia areata. Some clones in this sample may be carry-over from other donors' samples.

This clonotype was seen a few times. The chain combines TRBV7-2 with TRBJ2-1, with D possibly being TRBD1 (5 bases). The CDR3 is 12 amino acids. Per germline, CDR1 SGHTA and CDR2 FQGNSA. V was cut by 6 bases and J by 8 bases, with 11 bases left in between. The CDR3 loop is CASRGRGDEQFF. Written as DNA, the CDR3 is TGTGCCAGCAGAGGTAGGGGCGATGAGCAGTTCTTC.

This clonotype was counted between two and nine times. V gene TRBV5-1 combines with J gene TRBJ1-1; possibly TRBD1 for D (5 bases). The CDR3 runs to 13 residues. Germline V lookup: CDR1 SGHRS, CDR2 YFSETQ. Trimming shortened V by 5 bases and J by 7 bases, and 15 bases separated the two germline ends. The CDR3: CASRRNGDSEAFF. CDR3 coding DNA: TGCGCCAGCAGGCGTAACGGTGACAGTGAAGCTTTCTTT.

The chain combines TRBV7-2 with TRBJ2-5; D is uncertain. This CDR3 has 13 amino acids. Germline CDR1 is SGHTA and CDR2 is FQGNSA. Trimming took off 4 bases at V and 1 base at J, with 7 bases between the two ends. This chain's CDR3 is CASSSLRQETQYF. The CDR3, as DNA: TGTGCCAGCAGCTCGCTCCGCCAAGAGACCCAGTACTTC.

This clonotype turned up a few times. This chain uses TRBV20-1 with TRBJ2-2, with a tentative D call TRBD2 (5 bases). V lost 0 bases and J 3 bases, leaving 14 bases between the germline ends. The CDR3 has 16 amino acids. Germline V gives CDR1 DFQATT, CDR2 SNEGSKA (reference sequence). The CDR3 spells CSARDLAFGDTGELFF. Here the CDR3 DNA reads TGCAGTGCTAGAGATCTAGCTTTCGGCGACACCGGGGAGCTGTTTTTT.

This clonotype was seen ten or more times. This chain connects TRBV4-2 to TRBJ1-6; 8 bases are a match to TRBD1. The ends lost 4 bases at V and 5 bases at J; junction bases unmatched: 4. CDR1 is LGHNA and CDR2 is YNFKEQ in the germline V gene. CDR3 length: 15 amino acids. Here the CDR3 reads CASSRGTGDNSPLHF. The CDR3 bases are TGTGCCAGCAGCCGAGGGACAGGAGATAATTCACCCCTCCACTTT.

The chain has TRBV12-3 or TRBV12-4 and TRBJ1-2; tentatively, D is TRBD1 (6 bases). The CDR3 covers 16 residues. V shed 7 bases and J shed 5 bases, with 23 bases lying between them. The CDR3 sequence is CASTLMWRSGDYGYTF. The DNA for the CDR3 is TGTGCCAGCACCTTGATGTGGCGGTCAGGGGATTATGGCTACACCTTC.

The gene calls are TRBV20-1 and TRBJ1-5, with 8 bases aligning to TRBD1. Germline loops: CDR1 DFQATT, CDR2 SNEGSKA (reference sequence). Germline trimming cut 2 bases from V and 7 bases from J; bases unmatched to any gene: 10. CDR3 length: 15 amino acids. CDR3 sequence (DNA): TGCAGTGCTAGAAGGACAGGGAGGGACGGGCAGCCCCAGCATTTT. Residues: CSARRTGRDGQPQHF.

This clonotype was seen at least ten times. In DNA, the CDR3 is TGTGCCAGCAGCGTCCGGGACACTAATCTTTACTCTGGAAACACCATATATTTT. Translated, it gives CASSVRDTNLYSGNTIYF. The chain employs TRBV9 and TRBJ1-3; D possibly corresponds to TRBD1 (6 bases). Germline-derived CDR1 and CDR2 are SGDLS and YYNGEE. Between the trimmed V and J ends, which lost 2 bases and 0 bases, there was a span of 18 bases. The CDR3 extends over 18 amino acids.

This clonotype has more than one count but fewer than ten. The rearrangement joins TRBV28 to TRBJ1-4; no clear D gene. The CDR3 spans 14 residues. V dropped 8 bases and J dropped 2 bases, with 12 bases sitting between them. Looked up from germline, CDR1 is MDHEN and CDR2 is SYDVKM. The CDR3 DNA reads TGTGCCAGCGGGAGCTGGGGTACTAATGAAAAACTGTTTTTT. This sequence encodes CASGSWGTNEKLFF.

This chain connects TRBV5-6 to TRBJ1-1; 7 nucleotides agree with TRBD1. Germline V gene data show CDR1 as SGHDT and CDR2 as YYEEEE. The length of the CDR3 is 15 residues. V shed 0 bases, J shed 5 bases, and the junction held 7 bases outside the gene matches. CDR3 protein: CASSLEGGMLTEAFF. The CDR3 DNA sequence: TGTGCCAGCAGCTTGGAAGGGGGCATGTTGACTGAAGCTTTCTTT.

The J gene is TRBJ2-7, the V gene TRBV20-1; no clear D gene. V gave up 1 base and J gave up 1 base, with 8 bases separating them. CDR3 length: 13 amino acids. Germline CDR1 and CDR2: DFQATT and SNEGSKA (reference sequence). This CDR3 is CSARVGVSYEQYF. The CDR3 region has the DNA TGCAGTGCTAGAGTTGGGGTATCCTACGAGCAGTACTTC.

This chain links TRBV4-3 with TRBJ2-3; 7 bases are a match to TRBD1. Looked up from germline, CDR1 is LGHNA and CDR2 is YSLEER. The CDR3 is made up of 13 amino acids. The V gene end was trimmed by 0 bases and the J gene end by 8 bases; junction bases not matched to a gene: 2. CDR3 DNA: TGCGCCAGCAGCCAAGAAGGGGGCGGTACGCAGTATTTT. Translated, it gives CASSQEGGGTQYF.

The V gene is TRBV20-1, the J gene TRBJ1-1, with D perhaps TRBD1 (6 bases). The CDR3 extends over 15 amino acids. V was shortened by 0 bases and J by 5 bases, with 16 bases between the two germline ends. Germline values: CDR1 DFQATT, CDR2 SNEGSKA (reference sequence). The CDR3 coding sequence is TGCAGTGCTAGAGAACTTAACAGGGATCCTACTGAAGCTTTCTTT. Residues: CSARELNRDPTEAFF.

There are a few counts of this clonotype. V and J are TRBV12-3 or TRBV12-4 and TRBJ2-7, with D perhaps given as TRBD1 or TRBD2 (5 bases each). The CDR3 covers 14 residues. V dropped 6 bases and J dropped 3 bases, with 15 bases sitting between them. The CDR3 loop is CASSLQRDHYEQYF. Written as DNA, the CDR3 is TGTGCCAGCAGCCTCCAGAGGGACCACTACGAGCAGTACTTC.

This chain uses TRBV6-2 or TRBV6-3 with TRBJ1-1; D may be TRBD1 (5 bases). V was cut by 6 bases and J by 7 bases, with 12 bases left in between. Germline V lookup: CDR1 MNHEY, CDR2 SVGEGT. The CDR3 length is 12 residues. Written as DNA, the CDR3 is TGTGCCAGCAGCCATGGCGACAGTGAAGCTTTCTTT. It yields the protein CASSHGDSEAFF.

This clonotype has only a few counts. The CDR3 region has the DNA TGTGCCAGCAGCTTAGGTAGCGGGGGGGCCCGAGAGACCCAGTACTTC. Translated, it gives CASSLGSGGARETQYF. The gene calls are TRBV11-1 and TRBJ2-5; 11 bases line up with TRBD2. This CDR3 is built from 16 residues. Germline V gene sequence: CDR1 SGHAT, CDR2 FQDESV (reference sequence). Trimming removed 1 base from V and 4 bases from J; junction bases left unmatched: 5.

The V call is TRBV6-1, the J call TRBJ1-5; D not resolved. Between the trimmed V and J ends, which lost 4 bases and 1 base, there was a span of 8 bases. Germline V gene lookup returns CDR1 MNHNS and CDR2 SASEGT. The length of the CDR3 is 14 residues. The CDR3 sequence is CASSVTLSNQPQHF. The CDR3 DNA sequence: TGTGCCAGCAGTGTCACCTTAAGCAATCAGCCCCAGCATTTT.

Only a few counts were recorded for this clonotype. This chain links TRBV3-1 with TRBJ1-2, with D maybe TRBD1 (5 bases). The germline V gene has CDR1 LGHDT and CDR2 YNNKEL (reference sequence). This CDR3 is built from 14 residues. The ends were cut back, 3 bases at V and 7 bases at J, with 15 bases in the middle. The CDR3 is CASSHRGGSSGYTF. CDR3 sequence (DNA): TGTGCCAGCAGCCACCGCGGGGGTTCGAGTGGCTACACCTTC. The whole variable domain, filled in from reference TRBV3-1 and TRBJ1-2, reads DTAVSQTPKYLVTQMGNDKSIKCEQNLGHDTMYWYKQDSKKFLKIMFSYNNKELIINETVPNRFSPKSPDKAHLNLHINSLELGDSAVYFCASSHRGGSSGYTFGSGTRLTVV.

A few counts support this clonotype. The rearrangement uses TRBV6-5 and TRBJ2-1, with 12 bases that match TRBD2. CDR1 MNHEY and CDR2 SVGAGI come from the germline V gene. The CDR3 length is 17 residues. Trimming took 0 bases from V and 1 from J; bases not matched to a gene: 1. The CDR3 loop reads CASSYSGLAGSYNEQFF. The CDR3, as DNA: TGTGCCAGCAGTTACTCCGGACTAGCGGGGTCCTACAATGAGCAGTTCTTC.

The rearrangement joins TRBV5-1 to TRBJ1-4, with TRBD1 as a possible D gene (5 bases). Germline V CDR1 and CDR2: SGHRS, YFSETQ. The CDR3 consists of 14 residues. The V and J ends lost 0 bases and 8 bases respectively, with 11 bases between them. This CDR3 reads CASSLEPGNEKLFF. Written as DNA, the CDR3 is TGCGCCAGCAGCTTGGAGCCAGGGAACGAAAAACTGTTTTTT.

This clonotype was seen a handful of times. The chain couples TRBV24-1 to TRBJ1-5; D is ambiguous. Germline V CDR1 and CDR2: KGHDR, SFDVKD. This CDR3 contains 14 residues. The germline V and J ends were trimmed by 0 bases and 10 bases, with 12 bases remaining between them. The CDR3 loop is CATSDLQEGSPQHF. As DNA, the CDR3 is TGTGCCACCAGTGATTTGCAGGAGGGTTCCCCCCAGCATTTT.

This clonotype was seen a handful of times. The chain employs TRBV12-3 or TRBV12-4 and TRBJ2-2, with D hard to call. This CDR3 region has 13 residues. V lost 7 bases and J lost 0, with 6 bases in between. The DNA of the CDR3 is TGTGCCAGCAATGTAGCGAACACCGGGGAGCTGTTTTTT. Translation: CASNVANTGELFF.

The chain has TRBV18 and TRBJ1-2, with 7 bases that match TRBD1. V shed 3 bases and J 3 bases; nucleotides not matched to a gene: 7. The CDR3 length is 15 residues. Per germline, CDR1 KGHSH and CDR2 LQKENI. CDR3 amino acids: CASSPNTGADYGYTF. CDR3 coding DNA: TGTGCCAGCTCACCGAACACAGGGGCGGACTATGGCTACACCTTC.

This clonotype was seen at least ten times. The chain links TRBV10-3 to TRBJ2-7; no reliable D call. The CDR3 loop spans 13 amino acids. The germline gives CDR1 ENHRY, CDR2 SYGVKD. V lost 8 bases and J lost 2, with 13 bases in between. For the CDR3, the DNA is TGTGCCATCGGGTCCGACTCGGCCTACGAGCAGTACTTC. Translation gives CAIGSDSAYEQYF.

This clonotype was observed at least ten times. This rearrangement joins TRBV3-1 to TRBJ1-6, with D possibly matching TRBD1 (6 bases). Germline V gene lookup returns CDR1 LGHDT and CDR2 YNNKEL (reference sequence). CDR3 length equals 14 residues. V gave up 0 bases and J gave up 11 bases, with 11 bases separating them. CDR3 sequence reads: CASSQEQGRTPLHF. DNA of the CDR3: TGTGCCAGCAGCCAAGAACAGGGTAGGACACCCCTCCACTTT. Supplemented by reference TRBV3-1 and TRBJ1-6, the full variable domain reads DTAVSQTPKYLVTQMGNDKSIKCEQNLGHDTMYWYKQDSKKFLKIMFSYNNKELIINETVPNRFSPKSPDKAHLNLHINSLELGDSAVYFCASSQEQGRTPLHFGNGTRLTVT.